This TCR beta chain derives from a study of blood T cell repertoires in COVID-19. The wider study: Material from acute and convalescent COVID-19 was sourced from the United States, Italy and Spain. PBMCs, B-cell-depleted T cells, or T cells were the source of the cDNA or gDNA that made up the material.

Patients at the Seattle site were enrolled during active infection and followed longitudinally. As processed by the authors: Nucleated cell counts were estimated from reference gene primer amplification. TCRdb's table, derived via immunoSEQ multiplex PCR, lists solely in-frame clones and lacks some. The DNA gave D and trimming, while V, J and clone size come from that table. Of roughly 200,000 clones in the sample, approximately 90% were seen once. Germline V gene lookup returns CDR1 SGHRS and CDR2 YFSETQ. CDR3 length equals 14 residues. V lost 2 bases to trimming and J lost 1 base, with 6 bases between them.

The sequenced material came from peripheral blood. This clonotype was sampled from a woman between 45 and 65 years old with COVID-19, enrolled during active disease. J is TRBJ2-2 and V is TRBV5-1; D remains unclear. CDR3 sequence: CASSFSGNTGELFF. CDR3 DNA: TGCGCCAGCAGCTTCTCAGGGAACACCGGGGAGCTGTTTTTT.